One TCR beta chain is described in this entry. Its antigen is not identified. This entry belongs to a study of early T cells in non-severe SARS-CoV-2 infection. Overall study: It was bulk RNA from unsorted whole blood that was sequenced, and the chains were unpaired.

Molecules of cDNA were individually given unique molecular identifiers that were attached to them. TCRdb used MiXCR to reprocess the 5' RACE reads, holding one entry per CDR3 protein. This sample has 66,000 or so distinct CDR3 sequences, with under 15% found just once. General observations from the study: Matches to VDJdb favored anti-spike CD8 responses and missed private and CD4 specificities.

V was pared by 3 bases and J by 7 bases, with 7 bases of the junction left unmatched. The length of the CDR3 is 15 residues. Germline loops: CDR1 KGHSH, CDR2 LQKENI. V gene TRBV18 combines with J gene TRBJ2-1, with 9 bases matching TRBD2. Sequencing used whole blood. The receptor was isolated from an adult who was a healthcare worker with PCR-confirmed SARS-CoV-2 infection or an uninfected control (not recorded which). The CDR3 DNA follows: TGTGCCAGCTCACCCCGGAGCGGGAGGATGAATGAGCAGTTCTTC. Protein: CASSPRSGRMNEQFF.